What follows are 15 T cell receptor beta chains derived from one specimen sequenced in a study of T cells in Graves' hyperthyroidism and ophthalmopathy. RNA transcripts were the template for amplifying TCR beta CDR3 regions. The TCR CDR3 first-round RT-PCR relied on the HTBI primer set. Each CDR3 protein is one row after TCRdb ran MiXCR on the multiplex PCR reads. The sample has about 840,000 distinct CDR3 sequences, roughly 40% seen once. Sequencing was done on a sample of blood. Receptor source: a man aged 18 to 29 with Graves' hyperthyroidism.

The sample holds a few counts of this clonotype. The V call is TRBV2, the J call TRBJ2-2; maybe TRBD2 (5 bases). Germline CDR1 is SNHLY and CDR2 is FYNNEI. Between the trimmed V and J ends, which lost 6 bases and 4 bases, there was a span of 12 bases. There are 14 residues in the CDR3. CDR3 DNA sequence: TGTGCCAGCAGGGACCGGGATGCCACCGGGGAGCTGTTTTTT. It yields the protein CASRDRDATGELFF.

Remarks on this clonotype: A much larger clone differs by one base, so this may be a read error. The V call is TRBV29-1, the J call TRBJ2-7; TRBD2 agrees at 7 bases. CDR1 and CDR2 (germline): SQVTM, ANQGSEA. The J segment lost 5 bases and the V segment lost 4 bases, leaving 8 bases of the junction unmatched. CDR3 length: 13 residues. CDR3 coding DNA: TGCAGCGTTGTTTCTAGCGGACCCCACGAGCAGTACTTC. It codes for CSVVSSGPHEQYF.

This chain joins TRBV6-1 and TRBJ1-1; TRBD1 matches at 7 bases. The junction had 8 bases not matched to a gene; V was cut back by 8 bases and J by 5 bases. The germline V gene encodes CDR1 MNHNS and CDR2 SASEGT. The CDR3 has 13 amino acids. The CDR3 protein is CASGQAPWTEAFF. As DNA, the CDR3 is TGTGCCAGCGGACAGGCCCCGTGGACTGAAGCTTTCTTT.

This clonotype showed up many times. The V gene is TRBV19, the J gene TRBJ1-1; D remains ambiguous. The CDR3 covers 15 residues. The germline gives CDR1 LNHDA, CDR2 SQIVND (reference sequence). V was trimmed by 2 bases and J by 1 base, leaving 11 bases between them. The CDR3 here is CASSISDGGNTEAFF. For the CDR3, the DNA is TGTGCCAGTAGTATATCAGACGGTGGGAACACTGAAGCTTTCTTT. Filled out from reference TRBV19 and TRBJ1-1, the complete variable domain reads DGGITQSPKYLFRKEGQNVTLSCEQNLNHDAMYWYRQDPGQGLRLIYYSQIVNDFQKGDIAEGYSVSREKKESFPLTVTSAQKNPTAFYLCASSISDGGNTEAFFGQGTRLTVV.

This clonotype showed up just a few times. This chain's CDR3 is CASSVDSLGSNEQYF. CDR3 bases: TGTGCCAGCAGCGTCGACTCTTTAGGGTCCAACGAGCAGTACTTC. The gene calls are TRBV9 and TRBJ2-7; D remains ambiguous. Germline loops: CDR1 SGDLS, CDR2 YYNGEE. The CDR3 length is 15 residues. The V end lost 2 bases, the J end lost 5 bases, and 17 bases lay between the germline ends.

The CDR3, as DNA: TGCAGTGCTCCCCCAGACCTGTGGGGCGAGCAGTACTTC. It is translated as CSAPPDLWGEQYF. V is TRBV20-1 and J is TRBJ2-7, with no clear D. V shed 5 bases and J shed 6 bases, with 17 bases lying between them. There are 13 residues in the CDR3. CDR1 DFQATT and CDR2 SNEGSKA come from the germline V gene (reference sequence).

This clonotype was detected ten times or more. The chain is built from TRBV19 and TRBJ1-1; D may be TRBD1 (6 bases). Germline-derived CDR1 and CDR2 are LNHDA and SQIVND (reference sequence). V was cut by 6 bases and J by 1 base, with 12 bases left in between. The CDR3 runs to 14 residues. CDR3 nucleotide sequence: TGTGCCAGTAGGGAAGACAGGACGAACACTGAAGCTTTCTTT. Amino acid sequence: CASREDRTNTEAFF.

The rearrangement uses TRBV6-1 and TRBJ1-5; weak D call: TRBD1 (5 bases). The germline V gene encodes CDR1 MNHNS and CDR2 SASEGT. Trimming left V 7 bases short and J 6 bases short, with 16 bases between. This CDR3 is 14 amino acids long. The CDR3 here is CASTRWGGSQPQHF. DNA of the CDR3: TGTGCCAGCACCCGGTGGGGGGGGAGTCAGCCCCAGCATTTT.

V gene TRBV5-4 combines with J gene TRBJ2-6; 8 nucleotides align to TRBD1. The V segment lost 9 bases and the J segment 0 bases; nucleotides outside the gene matches: 5. Germline assignment: CDR1 SGHNT and CDR2 YYREEE (reference sequence). This CDR3 contains 15 residues. The CDR3 sequence is CATQGARSGANVLTF. The CDR3 DNA is TGTGCCACCCAGGGGGCCCGCTCTGGGGCCAACGTCCTGACTTTC.

The genes are TRBV7-9 and TRBJ2-5; tentative D call: TRBD1 (5 bases). CDR3 length: 16 residues. Germline values: CDR1 SEHNR, CDR2 FQNEAQ (reference sequence). Deletions cut 3 bases from V and 7 bases from J, with 21 bases between. The CDR3 region is CASSLERLPSQGTQYF. CDR3 in DNA: TGTGCCAGCAGCTTGGAACGTTTACCCTCCCAGGGGACCCAGTACTTC.

The J gene is TRBJ1-6, the V gene TRBV9, with a weak D call TRBD1 (6 bases). Trimming shortened V by 3 bases and J by 7 bases, and 14 bases separated the two germline ends. Germline V gene sequence: CDR1 SGDLS, CDR2 YYNGEE. The CDR3 contains 15 residues. CDR3 region: CASSDAGGQNSPLHF. CDR3 nucleotides: TGTGCCAGCAGCGATGCCGGGGGCCAGAATTCACCCCTCCACTTT. The complete variable domain, with remaining parts taken from reference TRBV9 and TRBJ1-6, reads DSGVTQTPKHLITATGQRVTLRCSPRSGDLSVYWYQQSLDQGLQFLIQYYNGEERAKGNILERFSAQQFPDLHSELNLSSLELGDSALYFCASSDAGGQNSPLHFGNGTRLTVT.

This clonotype was recorded only once. The V and J genes are TRBV7-9 and TRBJ1-2; maybe TRBD1 (6 bases). This CDR3 has 19 amino acids. Trimming shortened V by 8 bases and J by 6 bases, and 34 bases separated the two germline ends. Germline V lookup: CDR1 SEHNR, CDR2 FQNEAQ (reference sequence). As DNA, the CDR3 is TGTGCCAGCGGCTCGCTTAGCTTATCGAGGGGGTCGGGCGCCGATGGCTACACCTTC. Translation gives CASGSLSLSRGSGADGYTF.

As regards this clonotype: This may be a read error: a much more frequent sequence differs by one nucleotide. The genes are TRBV7-8 and TRBJ2-5; 15 bases match TRBD2. With 7 bases clipped from V and 4 bases from J, the junction kept 13 bases outside the gene matches. Germline CDR1 reads SGHVS; CDR2 reads FQNEAQ. This CDR3 is built from 18 residues. CDR3 sequence (DNA): TGTGCCAGCAACCCGGGACTAGCGGGAGGTGCGTCCAGAGAGACCCAGTACTTC. Translated: CASNPGLAGGASRETQYF.

This chain joins TRBV19 and TRBJ1-5, with TRBD1 as a possible D gene (5 bases). This CDR3 has 15 residues. Trimming shortened V by 7 bases and J by 4 bases, and 17 bases separated the two germline ends. Per the germline V gene, CDR1 is LNHDA and CDR2 is SQIVND (reference sequence). DNA for the CDR3: TGTGCCAGTACCGCTGGAGGGGATCGGAATCAGCCCCAGCATTTT. It encodes CASTAGGDRNQPQHF.

This clonotype was counted between two and nine times. This chain connects TRBV2 to TRBJ2-5, with 7 bases lining up with TRBD2. The germline gives CDR1 SNHLY, CDR2 FYNNEI. The CDR3 runs 12 residues. The V gene end was trimmed by 6 bases and the J gene end by 3 bases; junction bases not matched to a gene: 1. CDR3 region: CASRGLKETQYF. For the CDR3, the DNA is TGTGCCAGCAGGGGACTAAAAGAGACCCAGTACTTC.